There are a few counts of the clone carrying this T cell receptor beta chain. This specimen comes from a study of blood T cells in healthy people across ages. Germline V gene sequence: CDR1 SGHAT, CDR2 FQNNGV. V dropped 0 bases and J dropped 8 bases, with 12 bases sitting between them. CDR3 size: 14 residues. Then a second PCR, running roughly 6 to 12 cycles, was carried out with a sample-barcoded 5' primer and a J-beta primer mix. The template-switch adaptor, which had 12 random nucleotides, put a tag on each cDNA molecule. MiXCR was run by TCRdb on the 5' RACE reads, yielding one entry per CDR3 protein. The table includes 650,000 to 1,000,000 distinct CDR3 sequences, around 36% detected once.

The sequence was collected from a man aged 18 to 35 in good health. J is TRBJ2-3 and V is TRBV11-2; no reliable D call. The specimen was blood. The CDR3 region has the DNA TGTGCCAGCAGCTTAGATCCCGAACTACCTACGCAGTATTTT. Translating it yields CASSLDPELPTQYF. The full variable domain, rest sourced from reference TRBV11-2 and TRBJ2-3, is EAGVAQSPRYKIIEKRQSVAFWCNPISGHATLYWYQQILGQGPKLLIQFQNNGVVDDSQLPKDRFSAERLKGVDSTLKIQPAKLEDSAVYLCASSLDPELPTQYFGPGTRLTVL.